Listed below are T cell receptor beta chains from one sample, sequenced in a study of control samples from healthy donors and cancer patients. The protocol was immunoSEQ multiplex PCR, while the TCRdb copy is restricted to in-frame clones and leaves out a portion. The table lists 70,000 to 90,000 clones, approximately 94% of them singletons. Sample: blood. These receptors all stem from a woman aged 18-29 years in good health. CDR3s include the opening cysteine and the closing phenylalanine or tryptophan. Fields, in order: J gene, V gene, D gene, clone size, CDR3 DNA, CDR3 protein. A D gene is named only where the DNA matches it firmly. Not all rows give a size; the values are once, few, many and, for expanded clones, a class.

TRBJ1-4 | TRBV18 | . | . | TGTGCCAGCTCGTCCGGAGCAGGGACGGTTAATGAAAAACTGTTTTTT | CASSSGAGTVNEKLFF
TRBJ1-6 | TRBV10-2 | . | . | TGCGCCAGCAGTGTTACTAAACAGGCCAATTCACCTTCACCCCTCCACTTT | CASSVTKQANSPSPLHF
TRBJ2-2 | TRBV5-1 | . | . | TGCGCCAGCAGCTTGCACACCGGGGAGCTGTTTTTT | CASSLHTGELFF
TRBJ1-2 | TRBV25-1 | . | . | TGTGCCAGCAGCCTTTTATCGGGCGGCTACACCTTC | CASSLLSGGYTF
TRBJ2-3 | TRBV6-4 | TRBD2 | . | TGTGCCAGCAGCCTTAGCGGGGGTACAGATACGCAGTATTTT | CASSLSGGTDTQYF
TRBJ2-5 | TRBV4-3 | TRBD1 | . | TGCGCCAGCAGCCCCGGGACAGCCCAAGAGACCCAGTACTTC | CASSPGTAQETQYF
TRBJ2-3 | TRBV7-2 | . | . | TGTGCCAGCAGCTTAGGTCTCAGGGGCACAGATACGCAGTATTTT | CASSLGLRGTDTQYF
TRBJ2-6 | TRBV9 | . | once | TGTGCCACAGCCCGCGGTAGGGGAACTGGGGCCAACGTCCTGACTTTC | CATARGRGTGANVLTF
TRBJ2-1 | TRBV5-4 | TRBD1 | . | TGTGCCAGCAGCCCGCCGGGGACAGGGTTCAATGAGCAGTTCTTC | CASSPPGTGFNEQFF
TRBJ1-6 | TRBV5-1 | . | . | TGCGCCAGCAGCCCACAGGGTCCCTATAATTCACCCCTCCACTTT | CASSPQGPYNSPLHF
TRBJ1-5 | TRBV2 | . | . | TGTGCCAGCAGTGAGTTTGGCACCCAGCATTTT | CASSEFGTQHF
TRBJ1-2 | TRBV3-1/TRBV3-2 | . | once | TGTGCCAGCAGCCCAGGGTCGGGTCAGGGTGACTATGGCTACACCTTC | CASSPGSGQGDYGYTF
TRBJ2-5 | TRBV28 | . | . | TGTGCCAGCACAAAGGGGGAGATGGGGGGCGCTGAGACCCAGTACTTC | CASTKGEMGGAETQYF
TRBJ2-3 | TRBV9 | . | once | TGTGCCAGCAGCGTGATGGGGGCTAGCACAGATACGCAGTATTTT | CASSVMGASTDTQYF
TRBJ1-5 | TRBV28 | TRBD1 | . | TGTGCCACCGACGGGACAGGGGGTCGAAATCAGCCCCAGCATTTT | CATDGTGGRNQPQHF
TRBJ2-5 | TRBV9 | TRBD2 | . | TGTGCCAGCAGCGCAGGCCCCAGCGGGAGGAATGGAGAGACCCAGTACTTC | CASSAGPSGRNGETQYF
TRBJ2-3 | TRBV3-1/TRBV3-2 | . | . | TGTGCCAGCAGCCAAGTAGGGTCCCGCACAGATACGCAGTATTTT | CASSQVGSRTDTQYF
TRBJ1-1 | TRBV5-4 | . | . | TGTGCCAGCAGCCGATCACAGACCACGGTGAACACTGAAGCTTTCTTT | CASSRSQTTVNTEAFF
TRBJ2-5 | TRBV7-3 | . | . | TGTGCCAGCAGCTTAAGGACAGGGAGGGTAGGGGAGACCCAGTACTTC | CASSLRTGRVGETQYF
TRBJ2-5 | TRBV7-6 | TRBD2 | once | TGTGCCAGCAGCCCGGGGGCTAGCGGGGGGGCCGTGGAGACCCAGTACTTC | CASSPGASGGAVETQYF
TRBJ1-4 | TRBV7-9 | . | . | TGTGCCAGCAGCTTAGTGGGGGAAAATGAAAAACTGTTTTTT | CASSLVGENEKLFF
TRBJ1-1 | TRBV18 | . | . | TGTGCCAGCTTAAGGGAGTTGAACACTGAAGCTTTCTTT | CASLRELNTEAFF
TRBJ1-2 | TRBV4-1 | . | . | TGCGCCAGCAGCCCCCGAACTAACTATGGCTACACCTTC | CASSPRTNYGYTF
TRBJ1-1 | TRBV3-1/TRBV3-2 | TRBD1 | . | TGTGCCAGCAGCCGGGATTCAGGGGGCGGGGACACTGAAGCTTTCTTT | CASSRDSGGGDTEAFF
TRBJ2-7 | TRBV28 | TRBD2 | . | TGTGCCAGCAGCTACCATAGCGGGGGGGCCTGGGGCGAGCAGTACTTC | CASSYHSGGAWGEQYF
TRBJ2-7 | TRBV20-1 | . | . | TGCAGTGCTAGTATGGGGGCTCCCTACGAGCAGTACTTC | CSASMGAPYEQYF
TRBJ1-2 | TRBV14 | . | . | TGTGCCAGCAGCCAAGGCCTGTACTATGGCTACACCTTC | CASSQGLYYGYTF
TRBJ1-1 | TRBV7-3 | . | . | TGTGCCAGCAGCTCGTCTGGGCCTAGTTTGAACACTGAAGCTTTCTTT | CASSSSGPSLNTEAFF
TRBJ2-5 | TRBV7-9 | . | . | TGTGCCAGCAGCCCCTCTCCAGTTGGGGAGACCCAGTACTTC | CASSPSPVGETQYF
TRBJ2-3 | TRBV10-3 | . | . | TGTGCCATCAGTGAGTTTGGGACTCGAGGGGCAGATACGCAGTATTTT | CAISEFGTRGADTQYF
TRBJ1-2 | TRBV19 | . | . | TGTGCCAGTAGTATTGGTGTCAGGGTAGACTATGGCTACACCTTC | CASSIGVRVDYGYTF
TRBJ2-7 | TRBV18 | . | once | TGTGCCAGCTCACAGGACGGCCCCTACGAGCAGTACTTC | CASSQDGPYEQYF
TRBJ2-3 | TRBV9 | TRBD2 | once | TGTGCCAGCAGCGTAGGAACTAGCGGCACAGATACGCAGTATTTT | CASSVGTSGTDTQYF
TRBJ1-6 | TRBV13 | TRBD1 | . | TGTGCCAGCAGCCGGGACAGAATTTATAATTCACCCCTCCACTTT | CASSRDRIYNSPLHF
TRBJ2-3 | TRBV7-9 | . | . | TGTGCCAGCAGTCGCGACAGCACAGATACGCAGTATTTT | CASSRDSTDTQYF
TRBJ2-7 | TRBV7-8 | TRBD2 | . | TGTGCCAGCAGCCCGGGACTAGCGGATTACGAGCAGTACTTC | CASSPGLADYEQYF
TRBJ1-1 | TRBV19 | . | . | TGTGCCAGTAGCCTTTTAACCCTCGGCAGTGAAGCTTTCTTT | CASSLLTLGSEAFF
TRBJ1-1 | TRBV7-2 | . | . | TGTGCCACCTCCCCCGGACCGATGAACACTGAAGCTTTCTTT | CATSPGPMNTEAFF
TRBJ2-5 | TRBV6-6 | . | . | TGTGCCAGCAGTGTCCTCAGGGGGGCCTTACCAAAGACCCAGTACTTC | CASSVLRGALPKTQYF
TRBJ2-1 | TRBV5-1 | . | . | TGCGCCAGCAGCTTGGATACAGGCGTGTCCTACAATGAGCAGTTCTTC | CASSLDTGVSYNEQFF
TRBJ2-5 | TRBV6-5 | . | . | TGTGCCAGCAGTCTAAAAGGGAAGCAAGAGACCCAGTACTTC | CASSLKGKQETQYF
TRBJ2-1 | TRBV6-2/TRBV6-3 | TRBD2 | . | TGTGCCAGCAGTACTAGCGGAACCTACAATGAGCAGTTCTTC | CASSTSGTYNEQFF
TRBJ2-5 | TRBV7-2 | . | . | TGTGCCAGCAGCTTACTGCGAGAGACCCAGTACTTC | CASSLLRETQYF
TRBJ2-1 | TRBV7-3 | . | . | TGTGCCAGCAGCTTAAATCAGGGGAACCCTGAGCAGTTCTTC | CASSLNQGNPEQFF
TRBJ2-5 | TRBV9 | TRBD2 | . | TGTGCCAGCAGCGTAGGGGCGCGGGAGGGCCATGAGACCCAGTACTTC | CASSVGAREGHETQYF
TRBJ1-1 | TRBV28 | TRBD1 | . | TGTGCCAGCAGTTTCACAGGGGGCGCTTACCCCACTGAAGCTTTCTTT | CASSFTGGAYPTEAFF
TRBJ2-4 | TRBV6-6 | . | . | TGTGCCAGCAGGCAAGAATTAGCCAAAAACATTCAGTACTTC | CASRQELAKNIQYF
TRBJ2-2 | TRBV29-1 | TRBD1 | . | TGCAGCGTTACCTGGGACAGGGCGGTTACCGGGGAGCTGTTTTTT | CSVTWDRAVTGELFF